The rows below give T cell receptor beta chains drawn from one sample of a study of T cells expressing NK-cell markers. No DNA is given; TCRdb re-called the 5' RACE reads and lists each CDR3 protein once. This repertoire includes fewer than 200,000 distinct CDR3 sequences. The sample taken for sequencing was blood T cells: a sorted CD56 or NKG2C T cell subset, CD4+ or CD8+ T cells, or bulk PBMC T cells (not recorded which). These receptors all come from a woman between 18 and 70 years old in good health. Each CDR3 is given with its conserved first and last residue. Each record gives: V gene, clone size, J gene, CDR3 protein. The size entry is marked missing in some rows and otherwise reads once, few, many or a size class.

TRBV20-1	-	TRBJ2-3	CSAKAPSGITDTQYF
TRBV20-1	-	TRBJ2-5	CSARVYNRAETQYF
TRBV5-1	-	TRBJ2-1	CASSARGLAGGGEQFF
TRBV7-6	-	TRBJ2-1	CASSLAGRRGYNEQFF
TRBV5-1	medium-sized	TRBJ2-3	CASSSSTDTQYF
TRBV5-1	-	TRBJ2-5	CASSLPSGESETQYF
TRBV2	-	TRBJ2-3	CASSEARDTQYF
TRBV11-2	-	TRBJ2-5	CASSLSRAVQETQYF
TRBV3-1	medium-sized	TRBJ2-2	CASSPLNTGELFF
TRBV5-1	-	TRBJ2-3	CASSSLTTASTDTQYF
TRBV29-1	-	TRBJ1-2	CSVGDVANYGYTF
TRBV7-9	-	TRBJ1-2	CASSLAGPRGYTF
TRBV7-3	-	TRBJ2-2	CASRNWENQHTGELFF
TRBV14	-	TRBJ2-1	CASSPPRGVGSFEQFF
TRBV19	-	TRBJ1-1	CASTGIEGGSTEAFF
TRBV7-2	-	TRBJ1-4	CASSLGPTGEKLFF
TRBV5-1	-	TRBJ1-2	CASRMTGNLDYGYTF
TRBV5-1	-	TRBJ1-1	CASSSIGQGATEAFF
TRBV4-1	-	TRBJ2-3	CASSKSPLPTDTQYF
TRBV9	-	TRBJ1-1	CASSVGPEGTEAFF
TRBV20-1	-	TRBJ2-3	CSAERGGLTDTQYF
TRBV20-1	-	TRBJ2-3	CSARWDTVSQDTQYF
TRBV29-1	-	TRBJ1-1	CSVGSPNTEAFF
TRBV24-1	-	TRBJ2-1	CATSDAEIFYNEQFF
TRBV6-5	-	TRBJ2-3	CASSYVPAGTSDTQYF